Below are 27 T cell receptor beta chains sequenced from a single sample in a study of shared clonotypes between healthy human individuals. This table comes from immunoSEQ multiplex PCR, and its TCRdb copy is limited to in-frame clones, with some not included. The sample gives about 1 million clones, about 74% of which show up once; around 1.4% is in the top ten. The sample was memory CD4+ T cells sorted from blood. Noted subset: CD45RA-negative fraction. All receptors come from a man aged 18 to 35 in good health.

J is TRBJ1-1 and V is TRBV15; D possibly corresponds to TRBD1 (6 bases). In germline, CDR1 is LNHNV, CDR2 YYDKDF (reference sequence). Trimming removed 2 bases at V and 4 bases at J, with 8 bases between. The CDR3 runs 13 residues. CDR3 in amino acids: CATSRTGSTEAFF. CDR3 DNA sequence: TGTGCCACCAGCAGAACAGGGTCCACTGAAGCTTTCTTT.

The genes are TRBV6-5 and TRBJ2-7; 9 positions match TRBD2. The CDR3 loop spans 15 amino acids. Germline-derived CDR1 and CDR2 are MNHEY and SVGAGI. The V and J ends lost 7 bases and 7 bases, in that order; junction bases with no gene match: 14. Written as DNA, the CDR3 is TGTGCCAGCACCCAAGGACTAGCGTCCCGAGGGGAGCAGTACTTC. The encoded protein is CASTQGLASRGEQYF.

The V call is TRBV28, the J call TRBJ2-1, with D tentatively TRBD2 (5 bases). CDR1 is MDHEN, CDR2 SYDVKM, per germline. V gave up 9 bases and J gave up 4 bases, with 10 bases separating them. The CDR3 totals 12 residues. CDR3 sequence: CASGRGYNEQFF. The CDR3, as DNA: TGTGCCAGTGGACGGGGATACAATGAGCAGTTCTTC.

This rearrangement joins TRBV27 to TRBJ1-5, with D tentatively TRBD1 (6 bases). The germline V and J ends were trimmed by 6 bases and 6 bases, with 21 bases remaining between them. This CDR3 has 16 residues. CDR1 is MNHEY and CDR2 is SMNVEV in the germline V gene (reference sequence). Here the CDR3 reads CASSPFRGAGFQPQHF. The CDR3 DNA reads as TGTGCCAGCAGCCCATTTCGGGGGGCGGGGTTTCAGCCCCAGCATTTT.

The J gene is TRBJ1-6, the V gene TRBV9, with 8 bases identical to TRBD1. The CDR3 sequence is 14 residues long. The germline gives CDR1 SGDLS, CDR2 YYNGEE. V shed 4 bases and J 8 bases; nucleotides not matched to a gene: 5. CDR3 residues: CASSLGQGYSPLHF. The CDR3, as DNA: TGTGCCAGCAGCCTCGGACAGGGATATTCACCCCTCCACTTT.

The CDR3: CASSLGLAGGNTQYF. The CDR3, as DNA: TGCGCCAGCAGCTTGGGACTAGCGGGGGGGAATACCCAGTACTTC. The rearrangement uses TRBV5-1 and TRBJ2-5, with TRBD2 matching 14 bases. Germline values: CDR1 SGHRS, CDR2 YFSETQ. V shed 0 bases, J shed 8 bases, and the junction held 3 bases outside the gene matches. The CDR3 sequence is 15 residues long.

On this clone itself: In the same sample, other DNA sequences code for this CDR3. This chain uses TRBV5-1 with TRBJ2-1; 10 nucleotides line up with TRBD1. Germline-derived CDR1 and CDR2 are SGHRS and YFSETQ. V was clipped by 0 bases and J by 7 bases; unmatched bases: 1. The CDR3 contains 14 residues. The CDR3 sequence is CASSLGQGANEQFF. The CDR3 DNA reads TGCGCCAGCAGCTTGGGACAGGGGGCTAATGAGCAGTTCTTC.

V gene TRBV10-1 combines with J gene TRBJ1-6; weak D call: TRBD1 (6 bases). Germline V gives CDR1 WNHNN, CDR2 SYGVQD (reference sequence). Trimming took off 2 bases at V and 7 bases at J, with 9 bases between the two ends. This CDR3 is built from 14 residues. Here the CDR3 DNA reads TGCGCCAGCAGTGAGGGGCAGGGGAATTCACCCCTCCACTTT. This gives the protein CASSEGQGNSPLHF.

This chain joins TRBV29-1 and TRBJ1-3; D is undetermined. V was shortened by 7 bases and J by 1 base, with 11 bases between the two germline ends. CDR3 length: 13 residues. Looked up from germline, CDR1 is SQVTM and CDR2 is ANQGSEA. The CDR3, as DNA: TGCAGCGGTAAAGGGAGGTCTGGAAACACCATATATTTT. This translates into CSGKGRSGNTIYF.

The CDR3 is CASSEGTGRYLSGNTIYF. CDR3 nucleotide sequence: TGTGCCAGCAGTGAAGGGACAGGGCGCTACCTCTCTGGAAACACCATATATTTT. The chain is built from TRBV6-1 and TRBJ1-3, with TRBD1 matching 8 bases. The CDR3 contains 18 residues. Trimming took 1 base from V and 0 from J; bases not matched to a gene: 8. Germline V gene data show CDR1 as MNHNS and CDR2 as SASEGT.

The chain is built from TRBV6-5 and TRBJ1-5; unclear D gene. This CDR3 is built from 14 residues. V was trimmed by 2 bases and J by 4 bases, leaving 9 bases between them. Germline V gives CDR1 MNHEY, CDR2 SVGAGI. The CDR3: CASSYEEANQPQHF. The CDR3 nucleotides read TGTGCCAGCAGTTACGAGGAGGCAAATCAGCCCCAGCATTTT.

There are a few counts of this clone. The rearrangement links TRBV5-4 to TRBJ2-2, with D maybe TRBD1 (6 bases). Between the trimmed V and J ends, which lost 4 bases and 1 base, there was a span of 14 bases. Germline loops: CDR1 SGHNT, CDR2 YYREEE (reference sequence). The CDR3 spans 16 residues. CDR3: CASSPGQPKNTGELFF. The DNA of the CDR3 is TGTGCCAGCAGCCCAGGACAGCCTAAGAACACCGGGGAGCTGTTTTTT. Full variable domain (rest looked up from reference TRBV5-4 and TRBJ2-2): ETGVTQSPTHLIKTRGQQVTLRCSSQSGHNTVSWYQQALGQGPQFIFQYYREEENGRGNFPPRFSGLQFPNYSSELNVNALELDDSALYLCASSPGQPKNTGELFFGEGSRLTVL.

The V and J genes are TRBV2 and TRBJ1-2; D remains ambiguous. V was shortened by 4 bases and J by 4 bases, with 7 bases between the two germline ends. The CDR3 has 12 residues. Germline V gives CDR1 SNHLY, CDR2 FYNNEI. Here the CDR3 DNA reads TGTGCCAGCAGTGTATCAGTCTATGGCTACACCTTC. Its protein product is CASSVSVYGYTF.

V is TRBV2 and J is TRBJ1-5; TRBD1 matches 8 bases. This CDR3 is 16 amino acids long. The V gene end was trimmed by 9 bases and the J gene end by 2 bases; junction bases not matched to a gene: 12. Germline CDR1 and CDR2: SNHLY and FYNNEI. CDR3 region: CASTGGSSLGNQPQHF. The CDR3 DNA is TGTGCCAGTACAGGGGGGTCCAGCTTGGGCAATCAGCCCCAGCATTTT.

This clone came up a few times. The CDR3 sequence: CASRRRLQETQYF. DNA of the CDR3: TGTGCCAGCAGGAGGCGACTTCAAGAGACCCAGTACTTC. The chain couples TRBV7-9 to TRBJ2-5; D remains unclear. Germline V gene sequence: CDR1 SEHNR, CDR2 FQNEAQ (reference sequence). The V end was cut by 6 bases, the J end by 2 bases, with 10 bases between. The CDR3 is 13 amino acids.

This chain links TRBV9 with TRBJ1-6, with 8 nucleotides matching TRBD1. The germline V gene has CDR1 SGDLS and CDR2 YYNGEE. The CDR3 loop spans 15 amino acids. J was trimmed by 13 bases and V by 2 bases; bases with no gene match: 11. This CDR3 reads CASSVTGTGGSPLHF. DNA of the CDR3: TGTGCCAGCAGCGTTACCGGGACAGGAGGGTCTCCCCTCCACTTT.

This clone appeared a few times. CDR3 coding DNA: TGCGCCAGCAATCTAGCGGGAGGCCACGAGCAGTACTTC. The encoded protein is CASNLAGGHEQYF. This sequence joins TRBV10-2 and TRBJ2-7; TRBD2 matches at 11 bases. Germline CDR1 and CDR2: WSHSY and SAAADI. The CDR3 runs 13 residues. V was clipped by 7 bases and J by 5 bases; unmatched bases: 4.

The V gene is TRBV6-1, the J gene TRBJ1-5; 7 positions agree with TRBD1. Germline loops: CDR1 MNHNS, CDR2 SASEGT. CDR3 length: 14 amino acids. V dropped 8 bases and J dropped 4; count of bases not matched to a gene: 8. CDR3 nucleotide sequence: TGTGCCAGCGGAGAAGGGACAGTGAATCAGCCCCAGCATTTT. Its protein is CASGEGTVNQPQHF.

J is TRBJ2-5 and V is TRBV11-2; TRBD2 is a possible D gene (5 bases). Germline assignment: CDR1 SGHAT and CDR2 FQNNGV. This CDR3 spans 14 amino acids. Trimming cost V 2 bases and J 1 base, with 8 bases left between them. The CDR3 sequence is CASSLLRGQETQYF. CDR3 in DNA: TGTGCCAGCAGCTTACTCCGGGGCCAAGAGACCCAGTACTTC.

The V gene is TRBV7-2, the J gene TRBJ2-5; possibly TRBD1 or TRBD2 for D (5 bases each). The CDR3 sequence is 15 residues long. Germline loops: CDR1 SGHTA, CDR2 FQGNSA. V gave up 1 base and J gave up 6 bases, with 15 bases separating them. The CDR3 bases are TGTGCCAGCAGCTTAGATCGCCAGGGCGGGCAGACCCAGTACTTC. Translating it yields CASSLDRQGGQTQYF.

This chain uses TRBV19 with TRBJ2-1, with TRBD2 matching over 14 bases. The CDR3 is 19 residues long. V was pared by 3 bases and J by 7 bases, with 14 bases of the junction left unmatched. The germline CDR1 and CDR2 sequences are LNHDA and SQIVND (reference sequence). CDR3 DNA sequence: TGTGCCAGTAGTATCACCGCGGGGACTAGCGGGAGAGGCGGGAATGAGCAGTTCTTC. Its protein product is CASSITAGTSGRGGNEQFF.

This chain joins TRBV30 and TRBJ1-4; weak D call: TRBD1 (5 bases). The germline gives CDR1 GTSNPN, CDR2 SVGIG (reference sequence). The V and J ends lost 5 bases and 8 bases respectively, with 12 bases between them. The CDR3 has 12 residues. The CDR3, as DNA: TGTGCCTGGGAGGGACTTGAAGAAAAACTGTTTTTT. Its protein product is CAWEGLEEKLFF.

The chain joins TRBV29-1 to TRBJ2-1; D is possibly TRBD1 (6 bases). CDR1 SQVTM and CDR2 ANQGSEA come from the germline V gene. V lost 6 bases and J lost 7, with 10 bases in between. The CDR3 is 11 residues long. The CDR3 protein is CSVPRGNEQFF. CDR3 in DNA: TGCAGCGTGCCCAGGGGAAATGAGCAGTTCTTC.

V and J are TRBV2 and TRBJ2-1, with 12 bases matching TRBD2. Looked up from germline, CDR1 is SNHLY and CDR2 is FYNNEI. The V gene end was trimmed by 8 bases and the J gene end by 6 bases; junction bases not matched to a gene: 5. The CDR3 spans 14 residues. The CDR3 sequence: CASSLAGGGNEQFF. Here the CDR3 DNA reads TGTGCCAGCTCCCTAGCGGGAGGGGGCAATGAGCAGTTCTTC.

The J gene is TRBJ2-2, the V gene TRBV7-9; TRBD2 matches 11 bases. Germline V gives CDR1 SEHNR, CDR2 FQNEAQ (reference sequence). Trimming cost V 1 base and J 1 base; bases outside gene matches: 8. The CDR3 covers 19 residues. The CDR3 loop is CASSLVVVGLAGNTGELFF. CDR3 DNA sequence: TGTGCCAGCAGCTTAGTGGTCGTCGGACTAGCGGGGAACACCGGGGAGCTGTTTTTT.

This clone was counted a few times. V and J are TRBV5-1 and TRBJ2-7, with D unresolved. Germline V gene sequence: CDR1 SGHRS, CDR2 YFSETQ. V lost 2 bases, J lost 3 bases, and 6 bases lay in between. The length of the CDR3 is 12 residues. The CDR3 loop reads CASSFFGYEQYF. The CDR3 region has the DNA TGCGCCAGCAGCTTCTTCGGCTACGAGCAGTACTTC.

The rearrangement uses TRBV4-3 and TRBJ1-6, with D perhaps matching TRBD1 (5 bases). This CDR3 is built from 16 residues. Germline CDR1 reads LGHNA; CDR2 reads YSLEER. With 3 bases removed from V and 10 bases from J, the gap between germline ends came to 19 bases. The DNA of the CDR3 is TGCGCCAGCAGCCAGAATCAGGCTGGGACGGGGTCACCCCTCCACTTT. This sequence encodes CASSQNQAGTGSPLHF.